This is a list of T cell receptor beta chains from one sample in a study of blood T cell repertoires in COVID-19. Assay: immunoSEQ multiplex PCR; the TCRdb copy retains only in-frame clones and omits some. The repertoire holds a few hundred thousand clones, with about 90% as singletons. Material: PBMCs or T cells enriched from blood (not recorded which). The receptors were gathered from a woman in her 30s who had recovered from COVID-19. Each CDR3 is given with its conserved first and last residue. The order of the fields is J gene, D gene, clone size, V gene, CDR3 DNA, CDR3 protein. The D gene is left open where the match is weak. Where a row states a size, it is once, few, many or the class of an expanded clone; other rows omit it.

J: TRBJ2-7
D: TRBD2
size: .
V: TRBV28
DNA: TGTGCCAGCAGCCCCAGACTAGCGGGAGGGCCCAACGAGCAGTACTTC
CDR3: CASSPRLAGGPNEQYF

J: TRBJ1-1
D: .
size: .
V: TRBV30
DNA: TGTGCTAAGGAGGGGGGGATGGACACTGAAGCTTTCTTT
CDR3: CAKEGGMDTEAFF

J: TRBJ1-6
D: .
size: .
V: TRBV6-6
DNA: TGTGCCAGCAACCCGACGGGGAGTTCACCCCTCCACTTT
CDR3: CASNPTGSSPLHF

J: TRBJ2-1
D: TRBD1
size: .
V: TRBV10-2
DNA: TGCGCCAGCAGTGACCCAGGGGGTGGGGAGCAGTTCTTC
CDR3: CASSDPGGGEQFF

J: TRBJ1-1
D: .
size: .
V: TRBV5-1
DNA: TGCGCCAGCAGCTTGGCCCCAGGGGCTAGCACTGAAGCTTTCTTT
CDR3: CASSLAPGASTEAFF

J: TRBJ2-3
D: .
size: .
V: TRBV27
DNA: TGTGCCAGCAGTCCTGGACTTTTTACAGATACGCAGTATTTT
CDR3: CASSPGLFTDTQYF

J: TRBJ1-1
D: TRBD1
size: once
V: TRBV5-1
DNA: TGCGCCAGCAGCCCCTCAGGGGGCGAGAGGAACACTGAAGCTTTCTTT
CDR3: CASSPSGGERNTEAFF

J: TRBJ1-2
D: .
size: .
V: TRBV5-4
DNA: TGTGCCAGCAGCTTGGTTGGCAGGGAGGAAGGCTACACCTTC
CDR3: CASSLVGREEGYTF

J: TRBJ1-1
D: .
size: .
V: TRBV30
DNA: TGTGCCTGGAGCGCGGTTGGGTCCGAAGCTTTCTTT
CDR3: CAWSAVGSEAFF

J: TRBJ1-1
D: TRBD1
size: .
V: TRBV12-5
DNA: TGTGCTAGTGGTTTGGCGCACAGGGGGAACACTGAAGCTTTCTTT
CDR3: CASGLAHRGNTEAFF

J: TRBJ2-7
D: .
size: .
V: TRBV4-1
DNA: TGCGCCAGCAGCCAAGAGGGGAACGGGGAACCGGGCGAGCAGTACTTC
CDR3: CASSQEGNGEPGEQYF

J: TRBJ1-5
D: .
size: .
V: TRBV19
DNA: TGTGCCAGTAGCATCCGTAGAGGGTTCAATCAGCCCCAGCATTTT
CDR3: CASSIRRGFNQPQHF

J: TRBJ2-5
D: .
size: once
V: TRBV24-1
DNA: TGTGCCACCAGTGACGCCAGGGGAAGCCACCAAGAGACCCAGTACTTC
CDR3: CATSDARGSHQETQYF

J: TRBJ2-7
D: .
size: .
V: TRBV5-4
DNA: TGTGCCAGCAGCCCCTCTAGCGCTTTCTCCTACGAGCAGTACTTC
CDR3: CASSPSSAFSYEQYF

J: TRBJ1-5
D: TRBD1
size: .
V: TRBV9
DNA: TGTGCCAGCAGCGCCGGACAGGGTACCAATCAGCCCCAGCATTTT
CDR3: CASSAGQGTNQPQHF

J: TRBJ1-2
D: .
size: .
V: TRBV7-3
DNA: TGTGCCAGCAGCTTAGGAGGCGCCGATGGCTACACCTTC
CDR3: CASSLGGADGYTF

J: TRBJ2-2
D: .
size: .
V: TRBV5-1
DNA: TGCGCCAGCAGCTTTTTATTGGGGCGTGGGGAGCTGTTTTTT
CDR3: CASSFLLGRGELFF

J: TRBJ2-3
D: .
size: .
V: TRBV4-1
DNA: TGCGCCAGCAGCCAAGATCTAGCCATGGGAGATACGCAGTATTTT
CDR3: CASSQDLAMGDTQYF

J: TRBJ1-6
D: .
size: .
V: TRBV5-8
DNA: TGTGCCAGCAGCAGCACAGGGAACTCCTATAATTCACCCCTCCACTTT
CDR3: CASSSTGNSYNSPLHF

J: TRBJ1-1
D: .
size: .
V: TRBV7-8
DNA: TGTGCCAGCAGCTTATTTGTTGTCGGCGGTGAAGCTTTCTTT
CDR3: CASSLFVVGGEAFF

J: TRBJ2-7
D: TRBD2
size: once
V: TRBV11-2
DNA: TGTGCCAGCAGCATCGGGGGGGCGTACGAGCAGTACTTC
CDR3: CASSIGGAYEQYF

J: TRBJ2-1
D: TRBD2
size: .
V: TRBV6-5
DNA: TGTGCCAGCAGTTACTCCACCGGGACTAGCGTATTCTTC
CDR3: CASSYSTGTSVFF

J: TRBJ2-3
D: TRBD2
size: .
V: TRBV7-9
DNA: TGTGCCAGCAGTTCCGGGACTAGCGCCGAACCCTATACAGATACGCAGTATTTT
CDR3: CASSSGTSAEPYTDTQYF

J: TRBJ1-5
D: .
size: .
V: TRBV6-1
DNA: TGTGCCAGCAGTGAACAGGTAAACAATCAGCCCCAGCATTTT
CDR3: CASSEQVNNQPQHF

J: TRBJ1-4
D: .
size: .
V: TRBV5-1
DNA: TGCGCCAGCAGGTTGGTCCCCTCCAATGAAAAACTGTTTTTT
CDR3: CASRLVPSNEKLFF

J: TRBJ2-5
D: .
size: .
V: TRBV5-4
DNA: TGTGCCAGCAGCTTTAGAGAGACCCAGTACTTC
CDR3: CASSFRETQYF

J: TRBJ1-1
D: .
size: few
V: TRBV5-1
DNA: TGCGCCAGCAGCTTGGAACAGGGAGAGAGTTTCTTT
CDR3: CASSLEQGESFF

J: TRBJ1-5
D: .
size: .
V: TRBV5-6
DNA: TGTGCCAGCAGCTTGGTGTCAGAAAGACAGCCCCAGCATTTT
CDR3: CASSLVSERQPQHF

J: TRBJ1-2
D: .
size: .
V: TRBV25-1
DNA: TGTGCCAGCCTCACAGGCTATGGCTACACCTTC
CDR3: CASLTGYGYTF

J: TRBJ1-5
D: .
size: .
V: TRBV28
DNA: TGTGCCAGCAGTTTTTCCGGGTATCAGCCCCAGCATTTT
CDR3: CASSFSGYQPQHF

J: TRBJ2-1
D: .
size: .
V: TRBV28
DNA: TGTGCCAGCAGTCCAAGGGGAACAGCTATGGTAAGGCAGTTCTTC
CDR3: CASSPRGTAMVRQFF

J: TRBJ2-5
D: .
size: once
V: TRBV5-1
DNA: TGCGCCAGCAGCTTGGTCCCCGGGGATTACGAGACCCAGTACTTC
CDR3: CASSLVPGDYETQYF

J: TRBJ2-7
D: TRBD2
size: .
V: TRBV11-1
DNA: TGTGCCAGCAGCTTAGGGACTAGAACCTACGAGCAGTACTTC
CDR3: CASSLGTRTYEQYF

J: TRBJ1-1
D: TRBD1
size: once
V: TRBV5-1
DNA: TGCGCCAGCAGCGTTACAGGGGAAGGGTACACTGAAGCTTTCTTT
CDR3: CASSVTGEGYTEAFF

J: TRBJ1-1
D: .
size: .
V: TRBV6-1
DNA: TGTGCCAGCAGTGCCCAGGGGTTCAACAAGGGGACTGAAGCTTTCTTT
CDR3: CASSAQGFNKGTEAFF

J: TRBJ2-3
D: TRBD1
size: .
V: TRBV2
DNA: TGTGCCAGCAGTGGACAGGGGGAGACAGATACGCAGTATTTT
CDR3: CASSGQGETDTQYF

J: TRBJ2-1
D: TRBD2
size: .
V: TRBV24-1
DNA: TGTGCCACCAGTGGGGGCGGGAGGGTATTGGATGAGCAGTTCTTC
CDR3: CATSGGGRVLDEQFF

J: TRBJ2-7
D: TRBD2
size: .
V: TRBV10-2
DNA: TGCGCCAGCCGGCTAGCGGGAGCCTACGAGCAGTACTTC
CDR3: CASRLAGAYEQYF

J: TRBJ2-7
D: .
size: few
V: TRBV21-1
DNA: TGTGCCAGCAACTATCGACGGAGCTCCTACGAGCAGTACTTC
CDR3: CASNYRRSSYEQYF

J: TRBJ2-5
D: .
size: .
V: TRBV27
DNA: TGTGCCAGCAGTTTTCAAGCGGGCCCCGGCTCCCCCGAGACCCAGTACTTC
CDR3: CASSFQAGPGSPETQYF

J: TRBJ2-2
D: .
size: .
V: TRBV12-3/TRBV12-4
DNA: TGTGCCAGCATCAACTCCGGGACCGGGGAGCTGTTTTTT
CDR3: CASINSGTGELFF

J: TRBJ2-2
D: TRBD2
size: .
V: TRBV6-6
DNA: TGTGCCAGCAGTCCGCCCCTAGCGGGGGGAACACCGACGGAGCTGTTTTTT
CDR3: CASSPPLAGGTPTELFF

J: TRBJ1-4
D: .
size: .
V: TRBV27
DNA: TGTGCCAGCAGTTTAAGTCCGGCGGGTAATGAAAAACTGTTTTTT
CDR3: CASSLSPAGNEKLFF

J: TRBJ2-3
D: .
size: .
V: TRBV11-2
DNA: TGTGCCAGCAGACGTCAATATAGCGCACTTGGGACAGATACGCAGTATTTT
CDR3: CASRRQYSALGTDTQYF

J: TRBJ2-7
D: .
size: .
V: TRBV27
DNA: TGTGCCAGCAGTCCCCATGGCGGGCGACCCTCCTACGAGCAGTACTTC
CDR3: CASSPHGGRPSYEQYF

J: TRBJ1-1
D: .
size: .
V: TRBV18
DNA: TGTGCCAGCTCATCAAACTTCAGGGGTGGAGACACTGAAGCTTTCTTT
CDR3: CASSSNFRGGDTEAFF

J: TRBJ1-3
D: .
size: .
V: TRBV12-1
DNA: TGTGCCAGCAGCTTGGGACAGAGCTCTGGAAACACCATATATTTT
CDR3: CASSLGQSSGNTIYF

J: TRBJ2-1
D: TRBD1
size: .
V: TRBV2
DNA: TGTGCCAGCATCGGACAGGGTTACAATGAGCAGTTCTTC
CDR3: CASIGQGYNEQFF

J: TRBJ2-1
D: .
size: .
V: TRBV24-1
DNA: TGTGCCACCAGTGAGAGCGGACAGAGCTCCTACAATGAGCAGTTCTTC
CDR3: CATSESGQSSYNEQFF

J: TRBJ2-1
D: TRBD2
size: .
V: TRBV12-3/TRBV12-4
DNA: TGTGCCAGCAGCCCGGGGGGATACAATGAGCAGTTCTTC
CDR3: CASSPGGYNEQFF

J: TRBJ2-3
D: TRBD2
size: .
V: TRBV9
DNA: TGTGCCAGCAGCGAGGGACTAGCGGACACAGATACGCAGTATTTT
CDR3: CASSEGLADTDTQYF

J: TRBJ1-2
D: .
size: .
V: TRBV10-3
DNA: TGTGCCATCAGTGAGAACCCCCGGGGGGGGCAAGGCTACACCTTC
CDR3: CAISENPRGGQGYTF

J: TRBJ2-2
D: TRBD2
size: .
V: TRBV29-1
DNA: TGCAGCGTTGAAGATCTTAGGAGCGGGAGTATGACCGGGGAGCTGTTTTTT
CDR3: CSVEDLRSGSMTGELFF

J: TRBJ2-7
D: TRBD2
size: once
V: TRBV11-2
DNA: TGTGCCAGCAGCTTAGGTAGCGGGGGGCACTCCTACGAGCAGTACTTC
CDR3: CASSLGSGGHSYEQYF